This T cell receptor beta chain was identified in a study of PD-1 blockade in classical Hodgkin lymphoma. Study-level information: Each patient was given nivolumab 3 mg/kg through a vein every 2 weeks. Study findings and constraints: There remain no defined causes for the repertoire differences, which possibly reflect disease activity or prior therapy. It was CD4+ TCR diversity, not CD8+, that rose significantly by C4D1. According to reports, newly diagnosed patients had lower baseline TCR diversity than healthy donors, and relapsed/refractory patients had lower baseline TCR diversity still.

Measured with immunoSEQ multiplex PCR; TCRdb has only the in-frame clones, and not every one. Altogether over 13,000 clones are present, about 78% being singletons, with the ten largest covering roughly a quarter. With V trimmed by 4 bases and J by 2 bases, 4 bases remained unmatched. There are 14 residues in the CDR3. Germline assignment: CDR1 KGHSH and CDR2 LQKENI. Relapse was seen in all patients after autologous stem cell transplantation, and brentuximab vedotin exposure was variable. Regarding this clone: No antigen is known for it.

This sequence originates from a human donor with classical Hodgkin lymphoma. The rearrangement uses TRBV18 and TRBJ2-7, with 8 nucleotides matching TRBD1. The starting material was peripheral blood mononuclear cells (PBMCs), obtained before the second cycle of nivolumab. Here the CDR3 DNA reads TGTGCCAGCTCACGGGGGACAGGAACCTACGAGCAGTACTTC. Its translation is CASSRGTGTYEQYF.